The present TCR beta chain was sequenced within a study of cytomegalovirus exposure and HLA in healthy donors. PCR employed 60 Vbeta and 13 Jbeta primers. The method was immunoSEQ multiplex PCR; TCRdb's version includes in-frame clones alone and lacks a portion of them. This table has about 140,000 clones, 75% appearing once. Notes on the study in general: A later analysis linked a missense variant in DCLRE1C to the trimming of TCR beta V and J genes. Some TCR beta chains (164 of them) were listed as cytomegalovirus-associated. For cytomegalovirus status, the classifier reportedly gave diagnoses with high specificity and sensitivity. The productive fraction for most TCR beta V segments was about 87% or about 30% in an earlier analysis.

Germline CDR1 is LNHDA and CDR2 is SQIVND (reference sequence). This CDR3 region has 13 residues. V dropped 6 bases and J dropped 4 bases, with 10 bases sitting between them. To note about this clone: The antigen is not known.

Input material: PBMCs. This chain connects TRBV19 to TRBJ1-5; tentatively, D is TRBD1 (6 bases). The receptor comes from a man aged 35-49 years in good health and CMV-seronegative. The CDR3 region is CASSKDRNQPQHF. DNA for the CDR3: TGTGCCAGTAGCAAGGACAGAAATCAGCCCCAGCATTTT.